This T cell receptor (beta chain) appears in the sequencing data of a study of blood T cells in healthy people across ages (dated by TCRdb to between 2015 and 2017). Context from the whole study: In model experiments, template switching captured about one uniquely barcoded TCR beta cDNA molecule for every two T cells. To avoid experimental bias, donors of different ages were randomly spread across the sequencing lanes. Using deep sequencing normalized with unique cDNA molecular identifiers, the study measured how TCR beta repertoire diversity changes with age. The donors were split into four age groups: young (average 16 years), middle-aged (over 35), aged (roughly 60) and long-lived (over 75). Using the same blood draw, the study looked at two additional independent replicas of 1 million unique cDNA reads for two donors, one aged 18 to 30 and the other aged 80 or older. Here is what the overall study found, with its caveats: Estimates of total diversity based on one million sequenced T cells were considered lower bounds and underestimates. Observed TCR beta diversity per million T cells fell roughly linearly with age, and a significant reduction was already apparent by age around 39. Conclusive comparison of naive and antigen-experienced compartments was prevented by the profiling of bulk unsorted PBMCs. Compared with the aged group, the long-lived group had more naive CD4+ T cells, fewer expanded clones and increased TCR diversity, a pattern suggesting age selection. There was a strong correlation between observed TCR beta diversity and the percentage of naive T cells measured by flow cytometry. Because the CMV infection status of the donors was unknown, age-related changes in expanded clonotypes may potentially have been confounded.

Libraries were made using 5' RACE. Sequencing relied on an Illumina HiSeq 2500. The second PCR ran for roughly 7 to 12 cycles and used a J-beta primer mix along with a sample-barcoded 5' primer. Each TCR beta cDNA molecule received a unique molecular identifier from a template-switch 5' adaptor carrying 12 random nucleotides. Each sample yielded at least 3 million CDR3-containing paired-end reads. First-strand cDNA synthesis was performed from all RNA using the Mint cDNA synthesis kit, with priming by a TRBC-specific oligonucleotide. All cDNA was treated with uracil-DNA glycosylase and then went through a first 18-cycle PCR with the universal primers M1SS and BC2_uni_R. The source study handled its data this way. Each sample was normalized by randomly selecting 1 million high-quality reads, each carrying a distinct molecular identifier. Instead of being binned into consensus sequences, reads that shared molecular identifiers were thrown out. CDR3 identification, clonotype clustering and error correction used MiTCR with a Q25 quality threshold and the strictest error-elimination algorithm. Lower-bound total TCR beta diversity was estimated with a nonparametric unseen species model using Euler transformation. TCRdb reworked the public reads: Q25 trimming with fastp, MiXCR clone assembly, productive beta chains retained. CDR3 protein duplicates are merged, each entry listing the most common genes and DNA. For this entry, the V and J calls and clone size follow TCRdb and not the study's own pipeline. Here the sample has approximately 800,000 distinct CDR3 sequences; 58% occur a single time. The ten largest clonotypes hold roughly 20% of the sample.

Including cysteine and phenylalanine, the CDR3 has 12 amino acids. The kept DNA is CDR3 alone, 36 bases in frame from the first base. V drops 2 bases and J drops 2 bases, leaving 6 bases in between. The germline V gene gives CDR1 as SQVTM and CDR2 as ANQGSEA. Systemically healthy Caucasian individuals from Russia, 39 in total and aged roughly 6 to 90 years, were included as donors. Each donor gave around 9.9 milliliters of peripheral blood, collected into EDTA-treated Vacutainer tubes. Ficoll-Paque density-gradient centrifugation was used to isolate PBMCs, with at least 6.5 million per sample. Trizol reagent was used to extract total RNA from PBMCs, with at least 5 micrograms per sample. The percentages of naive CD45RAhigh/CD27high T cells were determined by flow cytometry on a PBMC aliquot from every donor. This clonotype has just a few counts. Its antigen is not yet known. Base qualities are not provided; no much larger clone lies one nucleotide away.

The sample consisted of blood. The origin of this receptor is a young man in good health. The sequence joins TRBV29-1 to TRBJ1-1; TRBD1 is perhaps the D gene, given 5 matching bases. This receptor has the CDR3 CSVEQGNTEAFF. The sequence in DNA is TGCAGCGTTGAACAGGGCAACACTGAAGCTTTCTTT.